A selection of T cell receptor beta chains follows, all from one sample in a study of T cells in Graves' hyperthyroidism and ophthalmopathy. TCRdb recomputed calls from the multiplex PCR reads with MiXCR, one row per CDR3 protein. The top ten clones hold 26% of a sample with approximately 510,000 distinct CDR3 sequences, about a fifth of them seen once. The sample was blood. Source of these receptors: a man younger than 35 with Graves' hyperthyroidism. Each CDR3 is given with its conserved first and last residue. Only some rows state a clone size, as once, few, many or a class for expanded clones.

v_call: TRBV2; j_call: TRBJ2-2; clone_size: .; cdr3_aa: CASRRTGASTGELFF
v_call: TRBV29-1; j_call: TRBJ1-3; clone_size: .; cdr3_aa: CSVEKGDTIYF
v_call: TRBV30; j_call: TRBJ2-2; clone_size: .; cdr3_aa: CAWSTSNQGELFF
v_call: TRBV20-1; j_call: TRBJ2-7; clone_size: .; cdr3_aa: CSAGGLESYEQYF
v_call: TRBV6-5; j_call: TRBJ1-1; clone_size: .; cdr3_aa: CASSYAGMDAFF
v_call: TRBV25-1; j_call: TRBJ2-5; clone_size: .; cdr3_aa: CASSQDRGPQETQYF
v_call: TRBV6-1; j_call: TRBJ2-7; clone_size: .; cdr3_aa: CASSPGLANYEQYF
v_call: TRBV30; j_call: TRBJ1-1; clone_size: few; cdr3_aa: CAWSSEYTEAFF
v_call: TRBV15; j_call: TRBJ1-1; clone_size: many; cdr3_aa: CATTSWENTEAFF
v_call: TRBV9; j_call: TRBJ1-2; clone_size: many; cdr3_aa: CASSGGPRGYTF
v_call: TRBV7-6; j_call: TRBJ2-5; clone_size: many; cdr3_aa: CASSPLTGQETQYF
v_call: TRBV2; j_call: TRBJ1-2; clone_size: many; cdr3_aa: CASSGEGDYGYTF
v_call: TRBV6-5; j_call: TRBJ1-2; clone_size: many; cdr3_aa: CASSHRGQTDYGYTF
v_call: TRBV6-5; j_call: TRBJ1-2; clone_size: many; cdr3_aa: CASTPGNYGYTF
v_call: TRBV4-1; j_call: TRBJ1-1; clone_size: few; cdr3_aa: CASSHPLQGTRGSTEAFF
v_call: TRBV27; j_call: TRBJ2-7; clone_size: many; cdr3_aa: CASSLSWGGHEQYF